One T cell receptor (beta chain) is described in this entry. The antigen remains unidentified. PCR involved 60 Vbeta and 13 Jbeta primers. The data were produced by immunoSEQ multiplex PCR, yet TCRdb's version contains in-frame clones alone and is incomplete. The sample includes under 110,000 clones, roughly 79% of them seen just once. This sample is drawn from a study of cytomegalovirus exposure and HLA in healthy donors. Study summary: Ancestry clustering placed 81% of more than 350 genotyped donors in the Caucasian-associated cluster.

Points from the study as a whole: Other equally common chains were less clonally expanded than HLA-associated TCR beta chains, a later analysis showed. A later analysis by the authors found several of the most significant clusters apparently linked to common viral pathogens.

Germline loops: CDR1 MNHEY, CDR2 SMNVEV (reference sequence). This CDR3 is 17 amino acids long. Trimming took 1 base from V and 0 from J; bases not matched to a gene: 3. The chain links TRBV27 to TRBJ1-1; 12 bases map to TRBD1. Sequenced input: PBMCs. The sequence was obtained from a middle-aged man in good health and CMV-seronegative. The CDR3 sequence: CASSLWGQGALNTEAFF. In nucleotides, the CDR3 is TGTGCCAGCAGTTTATGGGGACAGGGGGCCCTGAACACTGAAGCTTTCTTT.